This T cell receptor beta chain was captured in a study of Graves' ophthalmopathy and Graves' hyperthyroidism. Study-level findings and limits: From stable hyperthyroidism, ophthalmopathy was separated by a 13-signature model with 85% to 90% sensitivity and 80% to 82% specificity.

Having ophthalmopathy, the donors showed moderate-to-severe activity, CAS ≥3 and NOSPECS ≥4, with disease lasting under 3 months. This CDR3 comprises 17 residues. V gave up 6 bases and J gave up 4 bases, with 24 bases separating them. Germline V gene lookup returns CDR1 KGHSH and CDR2 LQKENI. The authors amplified TCR beta CDR3 regions from RNA transcripts. The first round was an RT-PCR with HTBI primers, and the second round was a multiplex PCR. MiXCR, run by TCRdb on the multiplex PCR reads, gives a single entry per CDR3 protein. The data hold about half a million distinct CDR3 sequences, with approximately 14% observed a single time. This clonotype has a handful of counts. Its antigen is unidentified.

J is TRBJ1-2 and V is TRBV18; the D is unclear. The material sequenced was blood. The source is a woman aged 25 to 39 with Graves' ophthalmopathy. The CDR3 is CASSLPLRGSTIYGYTF. CDR3 in DNA: TGTGCCAGCTCTCTCCCCCTACGCGGGTCGACCATCTATGGCTACACCTTC.